The source of this T cell receptor (beta chain) is a study of blood T cell repertoires in COVID-19. Study as a whole: Acute and convalescent COVID-19 specimens originated in the United States, Italy and Spain.

Source study methods: The assay estimated nucleated cells by amplifying reference gene primers. TCRdb's copy holds only in-frame clones and misses some; the assay was immunoSEQ multiplex PCR. The V and J calls and the clone size are those of that table, but D and trimming were determined from the DNA. Of about 81,000 clones in the sample, 70% to 90% were seen once. The V gene's germline CDR1 is LGHNA and CDR2 YSLEER. V was cut by 1 base and J by 2 bases, with 14 bases left in between. The CDR3 loop spans 16 amino acids. This receptor was identified in a man in his sixties or seventies with active or convalescent COVID-19. The sequenced sample was peripheral blood. This chain connects TRBV4-3 to TRBJ1-2, with D hard to call. The CDR3 DNA follows: TGCGCCAGCAGCCAAGGGAGGGCAGTTTGGAACTATGGCTACACCTTC. Residues: CASSQGRAVWNYGYTF.